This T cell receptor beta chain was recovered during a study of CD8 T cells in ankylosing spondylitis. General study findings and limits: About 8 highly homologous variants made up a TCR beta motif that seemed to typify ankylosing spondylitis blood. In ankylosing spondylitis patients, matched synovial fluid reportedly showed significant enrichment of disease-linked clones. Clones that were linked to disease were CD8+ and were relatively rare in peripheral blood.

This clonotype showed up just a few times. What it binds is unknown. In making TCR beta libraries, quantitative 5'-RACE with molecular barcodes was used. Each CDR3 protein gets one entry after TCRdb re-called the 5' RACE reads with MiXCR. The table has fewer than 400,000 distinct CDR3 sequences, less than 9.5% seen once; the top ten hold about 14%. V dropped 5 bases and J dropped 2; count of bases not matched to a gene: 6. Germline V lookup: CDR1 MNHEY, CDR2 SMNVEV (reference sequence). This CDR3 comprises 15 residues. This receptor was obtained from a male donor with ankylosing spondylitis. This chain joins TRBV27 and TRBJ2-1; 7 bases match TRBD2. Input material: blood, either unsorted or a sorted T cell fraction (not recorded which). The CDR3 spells CASSPRLAAYNEQFF. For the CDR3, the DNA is TGTGCCAGCAGTCCGCGACTAGCCGCCTACAATGAGCAGTTCTTC.